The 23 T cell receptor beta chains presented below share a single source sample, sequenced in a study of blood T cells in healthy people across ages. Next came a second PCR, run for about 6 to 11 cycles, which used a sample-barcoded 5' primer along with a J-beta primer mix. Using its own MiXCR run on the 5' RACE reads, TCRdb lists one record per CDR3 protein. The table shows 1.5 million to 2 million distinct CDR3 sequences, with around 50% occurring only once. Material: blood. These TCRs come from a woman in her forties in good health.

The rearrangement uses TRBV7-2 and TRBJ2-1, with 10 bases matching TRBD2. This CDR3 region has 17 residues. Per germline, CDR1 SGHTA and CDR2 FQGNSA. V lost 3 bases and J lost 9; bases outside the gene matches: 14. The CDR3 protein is CASSFNILAGSSPEQFF. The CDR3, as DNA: TGTGCCAGCAGCTTTAATATACTAGCGGGGTCGTCTCCTGAGCAGTTCTTC.

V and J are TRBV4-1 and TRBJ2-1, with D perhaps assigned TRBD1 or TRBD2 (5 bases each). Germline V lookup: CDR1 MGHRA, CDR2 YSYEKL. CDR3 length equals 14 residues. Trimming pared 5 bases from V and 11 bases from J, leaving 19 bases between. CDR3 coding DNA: TGCGCCAGCAGCGAGGCGGGTAGACAGCGGAAGCAGTTCTTC. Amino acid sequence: CASSEAGRQRKQFF.

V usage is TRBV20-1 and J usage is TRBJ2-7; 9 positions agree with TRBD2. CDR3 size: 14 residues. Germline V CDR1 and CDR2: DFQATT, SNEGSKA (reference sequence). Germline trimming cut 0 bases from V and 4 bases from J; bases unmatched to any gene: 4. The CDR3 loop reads CSARDTAGGYEQYF. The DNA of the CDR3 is TGCAGTGCTAGAGATACAGCGGGGGGTTACGAGCAGTACTTC.

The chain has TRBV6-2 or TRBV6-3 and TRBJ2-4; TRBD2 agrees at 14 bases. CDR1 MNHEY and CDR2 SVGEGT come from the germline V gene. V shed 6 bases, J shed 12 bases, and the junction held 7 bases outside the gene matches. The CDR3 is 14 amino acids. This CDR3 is CASRRTSGGPGQYF. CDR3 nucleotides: TGTGCCAGCAGGCGGACTAGCGGGGGGCCTGGTCAGTACTTC.

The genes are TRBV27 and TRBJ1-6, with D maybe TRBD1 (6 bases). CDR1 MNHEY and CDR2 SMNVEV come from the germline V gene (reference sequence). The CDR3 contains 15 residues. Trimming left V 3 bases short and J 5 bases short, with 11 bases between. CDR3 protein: CASSFLGQDNSPLHF. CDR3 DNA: TGTGCCAGCAGTTTCCTGGGACAAGATAATTCACCCCTCCACTTT.

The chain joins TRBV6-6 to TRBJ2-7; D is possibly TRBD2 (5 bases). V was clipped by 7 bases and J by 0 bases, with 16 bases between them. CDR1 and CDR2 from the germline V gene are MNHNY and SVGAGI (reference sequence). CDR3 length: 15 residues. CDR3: CASTPLRRSSYEQYF. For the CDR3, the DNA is TGTGCCAGCACCCCCTTAAGGAGGAGCTCCTACGAGCAGTACTTC.

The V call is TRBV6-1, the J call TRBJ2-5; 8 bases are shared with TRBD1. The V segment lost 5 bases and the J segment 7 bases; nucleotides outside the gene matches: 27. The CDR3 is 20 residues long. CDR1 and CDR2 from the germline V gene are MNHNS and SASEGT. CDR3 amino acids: CASSQRLGQETSRAKVTQYF. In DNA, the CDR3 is TGTGCCAGCAGTCAGCGGCTGGGACAGGAGACCTCCAGGGCGAAGGTGACCCAGTACTTC.

The CDR3 region is CASHDRSTNEKLFF. The CDR3 DNA is TGTGCCAGCCATGACAGATCAACTAATGAAAAACTGTTTTTT. J is TRBJ1-4 and V is TRBV19; D is perhaps TRBD1 (5 bases). This CDR3 comprises 14 residues. V shed 9 bases and J shed 0 bases, with 11 bases lying between them. Per germline, CDR1 LNHDA and CDR2 SQIVND (reference sequence).

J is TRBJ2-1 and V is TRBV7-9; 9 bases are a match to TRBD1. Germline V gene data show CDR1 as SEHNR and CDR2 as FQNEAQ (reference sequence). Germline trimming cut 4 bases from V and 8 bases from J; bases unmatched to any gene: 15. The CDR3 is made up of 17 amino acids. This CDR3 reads CASSSKTGGIISDEQFF. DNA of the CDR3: TGTGCCAGCAGCTCGAAGACAGGGGGAATTATTAGCGATGAGCAGTTCTTC.

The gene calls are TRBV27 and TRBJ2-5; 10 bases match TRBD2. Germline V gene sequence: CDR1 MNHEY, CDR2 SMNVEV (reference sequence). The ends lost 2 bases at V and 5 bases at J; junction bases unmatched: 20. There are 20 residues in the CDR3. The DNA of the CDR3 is TGTGCCAGCAGTTTAAAATCTTGGCTAGCGGGGGACTACAGAAGGGAGACCCAGTACTTC. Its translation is CASSLKSWLAGDYRRETQYF.

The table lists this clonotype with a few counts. This CDR3 is CASSPPVGGAYNEQFF. CDR3 DNA: TGTGCCAGCAGTCCTCCGGTCGGGGGCGCCTACAATGAGCAGTTCTTC. The chain recombines TRBV6-2 or TRBV6-3 with TRBJ2-1; D is tentatively TRBD1 or TRBD2 (6 bases each). Trimming pared 5 bases from V and 2 bases from J, leaving 16 bases between. Germline CDR1 MNHEY, CDR2 SVGEGT. CDR3 length equals 16 residues.

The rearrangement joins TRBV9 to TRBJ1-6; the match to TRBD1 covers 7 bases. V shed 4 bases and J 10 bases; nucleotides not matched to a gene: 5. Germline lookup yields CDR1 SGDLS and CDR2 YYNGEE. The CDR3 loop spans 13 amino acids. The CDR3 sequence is CASSNRGGSPLHF. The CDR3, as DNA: TGTGCCAGCAGCAACAGGGGTGGATCACCCCTCCACTTT.

The CDR3 is CATSGGTGGLNTGELFF. In DNA form, the CDR3 reads TGTGCCACCAGTGGGGGGACAGGGGGCTTGAACACCGGGGAGCTGTTTTTT. The gene calls are TRBV24-1 and TRBJ2-2, with 12 bases matching TRBD1. Germline V CDR1 and CDR2: KGHDR, SFDVKD. This CDR3 contains 17 residues. V trimming: 5 bases; J trimming: 1 base; junction bases outside the gene matches: 4.

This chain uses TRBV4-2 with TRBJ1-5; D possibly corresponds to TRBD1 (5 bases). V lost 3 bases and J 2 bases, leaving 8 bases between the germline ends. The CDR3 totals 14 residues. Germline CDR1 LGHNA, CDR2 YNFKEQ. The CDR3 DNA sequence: TGTGCCAGCAGCCAGGGGGAAGGCAATCAGCCCCAGCATTTT. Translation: CASSQGEGNQPQHF.

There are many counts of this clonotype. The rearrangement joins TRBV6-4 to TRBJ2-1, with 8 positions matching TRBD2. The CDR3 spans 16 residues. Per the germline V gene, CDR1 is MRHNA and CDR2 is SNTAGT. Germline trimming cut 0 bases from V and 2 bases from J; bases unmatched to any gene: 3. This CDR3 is CASSDSAGDPYNEQFF. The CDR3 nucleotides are TGTGCCAGCAGTGACTCAGCGGGGGATCCCTACAATGAGCAGTTCTTC.

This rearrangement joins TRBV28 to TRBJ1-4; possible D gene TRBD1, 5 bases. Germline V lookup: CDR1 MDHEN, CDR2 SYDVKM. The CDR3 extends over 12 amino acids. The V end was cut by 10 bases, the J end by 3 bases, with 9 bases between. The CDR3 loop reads CATREANEKLFF. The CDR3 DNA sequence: TGTGCCACCAGGGAGGCTAATGAAAAACTGTTTTTT.

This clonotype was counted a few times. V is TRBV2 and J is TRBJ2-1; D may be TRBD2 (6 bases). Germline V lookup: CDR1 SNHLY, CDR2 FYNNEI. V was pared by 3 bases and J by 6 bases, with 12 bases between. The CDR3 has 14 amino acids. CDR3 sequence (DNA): TGTGCCAGCAGTGATGGCAGGGAGGTCAATGAGCAGTTCTTC. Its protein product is CASSDGREVNEQFF.

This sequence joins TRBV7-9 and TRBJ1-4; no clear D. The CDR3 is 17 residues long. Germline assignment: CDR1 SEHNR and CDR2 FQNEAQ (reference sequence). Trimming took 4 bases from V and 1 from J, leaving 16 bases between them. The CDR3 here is CASSSNLGKKTNEKLFF. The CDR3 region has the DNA TGTGCCAGCAGCTCCAACCTCGGGAAGAAAACTAATGAAAAACTGTTTTTT.

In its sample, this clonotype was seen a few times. CDR3 sequence: CSARFSNTEAFF. DNA of the CDR3: TGCAGTGCTAGATTTTCGAACACTGAAGCTTTCTTT. The rearrangement joins TRBV20-1 to TRBJ1-1, with D uncertain. The CDR3 contains 12 residues. CDR1 DFQATT and CDR2 SNEGSKA come from the germline V gene (reference sequence). The V end was cut by 2 bases, the J end by 1 base, with 5 bases between.

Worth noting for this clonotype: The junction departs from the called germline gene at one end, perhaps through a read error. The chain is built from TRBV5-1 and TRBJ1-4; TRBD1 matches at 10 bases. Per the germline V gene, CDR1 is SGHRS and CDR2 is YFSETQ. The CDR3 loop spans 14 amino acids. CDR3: CARSLTGGNEKLFF. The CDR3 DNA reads TGCGCCCGCAGCTTGACAGGGGGCAATGAAAAACTGTTTTTT.

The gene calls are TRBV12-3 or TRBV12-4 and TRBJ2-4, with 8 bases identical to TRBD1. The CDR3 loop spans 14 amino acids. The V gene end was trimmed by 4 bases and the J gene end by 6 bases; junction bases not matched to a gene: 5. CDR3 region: CASSWGQAPNIQYF. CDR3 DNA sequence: TGTGCCAGCAGTTGGGGACAGGCGCCAAACATTCAGTACTTC.

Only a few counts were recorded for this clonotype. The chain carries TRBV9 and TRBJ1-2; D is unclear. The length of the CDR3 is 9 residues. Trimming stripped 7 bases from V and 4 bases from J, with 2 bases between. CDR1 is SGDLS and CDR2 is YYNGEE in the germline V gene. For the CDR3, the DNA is TGTGCCAGCGGCTATGGCTACACCTTC. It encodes CASGYGYTF.

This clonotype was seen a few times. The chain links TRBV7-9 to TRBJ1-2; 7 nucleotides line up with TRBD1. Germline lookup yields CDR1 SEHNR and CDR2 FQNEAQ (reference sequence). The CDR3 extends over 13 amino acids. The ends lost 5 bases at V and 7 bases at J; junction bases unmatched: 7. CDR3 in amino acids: CASSVDRDGGYTF. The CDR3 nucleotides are TGTGCCAGCAGCGTAGACAGGGACGGTGGCTACACCTTC.